The next 29 T cell receptor beta chains were all read from a single sample in a study of blood T cell repertoires in COVID-19. TCRdb's table, derived via immunoSEQ multiplex PCR, lists solely in-frame clones and lacks some. Of approximately 170,000 clones in the sample, roughly 70% were seen once. The sequenced sample was peripheral blood. Receptor source: an elderly woman with acute or convalescent COVID-19.

This clone was seen only a few times. The CDR3 loop is CASSFETGGFYEQYF. CDR3 sequence (DNA): TGTGCCAGCAGCTTCGAGACAGGGGGCTTCTACGAGCAGTACTTC. The rearrangement joins TRBV5-8 to TRBJ2-7, with 10 bases identical to TRBD1. Trimming took 2 bases from V and 3 from J; bases not matched to a gene: 5. Germline assignment: CDR1 SGHTS and CDR2 YDEGEE. This CDR3 has 15 residues.

The chain employs TRBV27 and TRBJ1-1; D is unresolved. Germline V lookup: CDR1 MNHEY, CDR2 SMNVEV (reference sequence). The CDR3 loop spans 15 amino acids. Trimming removed 4 bases at V and 5 bases at J, with 17 bases between. This CDR3 is CASSYERALSTEAFF. CDR3 coding DNA: TGTGCCAGCAGTTATGAGAGGGCTTTGAGTACTGAAGCTTTCTTT.

This chain connects TRBV28 to TRBJ2-1, with 8 bases lining up with TRBD1. The V gene end was trimmed by 6 bases and the J gene end by 6 bases; junction bases not matched to a gene: 10. CDR3 size: 15 residues. The germline gives CDR1 MDHEN, CDR2 SYDVKM. The CDR3 region is CASSPGGTGSNEQFF. CDR3 sequence (DNA): TGTGCCAGCAGCCCTGGGGGGACAGGCTCCAATGAGCAGTTCTTC.

This clone has only one observation. The V gene is TRBV23-1, the J gene TRBJ1-6; D gene unclear. TRBV23-1 belongs to the ORF category, with a function that is uncertain. V lost 10 bases, J lost 3 bases, and 13 bases lay in between. The CDR3 contains 14 residues. The CDR3 sequence is CAISPGFYNSPLHF. CDR3 nucleotides: TGCGCCATCAGCCCGGGATTCTATAATTCACCCCTCCACTTT.

V gene TRBV6-5 combines with J gene TRBJ1-2; D is possibly TRBD1 (6 bases). Germline CDR1 is MNHEY and CDR2 is SVGAGI. Trimming left V 2 bases short and J 3 bases short, with 10 bases between. The length of the CDR3 is 14 residues. CDR3 loop: CASSYGGRYYGYTF. CDR3 coding DNA: TGTGCCAGCAGTTACGGGGGCAGATACTATGGCTACACCTTC.

The chain joins TRBV25-1 to TRBJ2-4; D is unclear. V lost 4 bases, J lost 0 bases, and 7 bases lay in between. The CDR3 is 14 amino acids. The germline V gene has CDR1 MGHDK and CDR2 SYGVNS. This CDR3 is CASSAPGAKNIQYF. DNA of the CDR3: TGTGCCAGCAGTGCGCCGGGAGCCAAAAACATTCAGTACTTC.

The table lists this clone with a few counts. V and J are TRBV10-2 and TRBJ2-2; TRBD2 agrees at 11 bases. After removal of 6 bases from V and 2 bases from J, the junction contained 2 bases not matched to a gene. The CDR3 covers 15 residues. Germline V CDR1 and CDR2: WSHSY, SAAADI. The CDR3 bases are TGCGCCAGCAGGGGGACTAGCGGTAACACCGGGGAGCTGTTTTTT. Residues: CASRGTSGNTGELFF.

This chain links TRBV20-1 with TRBJ2-7; TRBD1 might be the D (5 bases). The V gene's germline CDR1 is DFQATT and CDR2 SNEGSKA (reference sequence). This CDR3 is built from 12 residues. The V gene lost 3 bases and the J gene lost 5 bases, with 11 bases spanning the gap. This CDR3 is CSASWQGDEQYF. CDR3 DNA: TGCAGTGCTAGTTGGCAGGGTGACGAGCAGTACTTC.

CDR3 DNA: TGTGCCAGCAGCCCCCTCCCAGCCTACGAGCAGTACTTC. Translation: CASSPLPAYEQYF. The rearrangement uses TRBV27 and TRBJ2-7; the D is unclear. Per the germline V gene, CDR1 is MNHEY and CDR2 is SMNVEV (reference sequence). The CDR3 runs 13 residues. V shed 6 bases and J shed 2 bases, with 11 bases lying between them.

This clone was picked up a small number of times. The chain links TRBV4-1 to TRBJ2-5, with a tentative D call TRBD1 (6 bases). This CDR3 contains 15 residues. Trimming took 1 base from V and 3 from J, leaving 12 bases between them. The germline V gene encodes CDR1 MGHRA and CDR2 YSYEKL. The CDR3, as DNA: TGCGCCAGCAGCCAAGTATTGGACAGAGAAGAGACCCAGTACTTC. It encodes CASSQVLDREETQYF.

The J gene is TRBJ2-2, the V gene TRBV28; D unclear. CDR1 and CDR2 from the germline V gene are MDHEN and SYDVKM. Trimming removed 2 bases from V and 6 bases from J, with 4 bases in between. This CDR3 region has 12 residues. CDR3 loop: CASSLHPGELFF. CDR3 DNA: TGTGCCAGCAGTTTACATCCCGGGGAGCTGTTTTTT.

V gene TRBV5-6 combines with J gene TRBJ1-2; TRBD1 might be the D (6 bases). Germline V gene lookup returns CDR1 SGHDT and CDR2 YYEEEE. Trimming took 0 bases from V and 9 from J, leaving 15 bases between them. The CDR3 is 14 amino acids. The CDR3 DNA reads as TGTGCCAGCAGCTTGGTAGGGGGTCGTACGAGCTACACCTTC. It codes for CASSLVGGRTSYTF.

This clone was seen a handful of times. The chain joins TRBV19 to TRBJ1-5; maybe TRBD1 (6 bases). This CDR3 has 13 residues. Per the germline V gene, CDR1 is LNHDA and CDR2 is SQIVND (reference sequence). Trimming shortened V by 7 bases and J by 3 bases, and 10 bases separated the two germline ends. In DNA form, the CDR3 reads TGTGCCAGTATCGGACAGAACAATCAGCCCCAGCATTTT. Protein product: CASIGQNNQPQHF.

This clone was found once. J is TRBJ2-1 and V is TRBV13; 11 bases are a match to TRBD2. CDR1 and CDR2 (germline): PRHDT, FYEKMQ (reference sequence). Germline trimming cut 3 bases from V and 3 bases from J; bases unmatched to any gene: 7. The CDR3 has 17 residues. The CDR3 DNA reads as TGTGCCAGCAGCTTGGGGACTAGCGGAGGTGGCTACAATGAGCAGTTCTTC. Encoded protein: CASSLGTSGGGYNEQFF.

The chain has TRBV6-5 and TRBJ1-2, with TRBD1 matching over 7 bases. The CDR3 runs 13 residues. V lost 6 bases to trimming and J lost 4 bases; unmatched junction nucleotides: 5. Per germline, CDR1 MNHEY and CDR2 SVGAGI. CDR3 bases: TGTGCCAGCAGGCGGGGACAGCTCTATGGCTACACCTTC. This translates into CASRRGQLYGYTF.

CDR3 residues: CASSPGTDTEAFF. For the CDR3, the DNA is TGTGCCAGCTCACCAGGGACAGACACTGAAGCTTTCTTT. This chain uses TRBV18 with TRBJ1-1; TRBD1 aligns across 7 bases. With 2 bases clipped from V and 3 bases from J, the junction kept 0 bases outside the gene matches. The CDR3 is made up of 13 amino acids. The germline gives CDR1 KGHSH, CDR2 LQKENI. The full variable domain, rest sourced from reference TRBV18 and TRBJ1-1, is NAGVMQNPRHLVRRRGQEARLRCSPMKGHSHVYWYRQLPEEGLKFMVYLQKENIIDESGMPKERFSAEFPKEGPSILRIQQVVRGDSAAYFCASSPGTDTEAFFGQGTRLTVV.

Points on this clone: At one boundary the junction diverges from the germline segment, which might be a read error. This chain links TRBV10-2 with TRBJ1-2; D not resolved. The CDR3 covers 17 residues. Germline values: CDR1 WSHSY, CDR2 SAAADI. For the CDR3, the DNA is TGCGCCAGCAGCGAGTCCCGGTTAGAATGGGCCCTCTATGGCTACACCTTC. Protein product: CASSESRLEWALYGYTF.

This sequence joins TRBV5-6 and TRBJ2-3, with D perhaps matching TRBD1 (6 bases). The CDR3 has 13 amino acids. Between the trimmed V and J ends, which lost 0 bases and 4 bases, there was a span of 6 bases. From germline, CDR1 is SGHDT and CDR2 YYEEEE. CDR3 coding DNA: TGTGCCAGCAGCTTGGGGGGGCCAGATACGCAGTATTTT. This codes for CASSLGGPDTQYF.

The chain recombines TRBV7-6 with TRBJ2-5; 9 bases are shared with TRBD2. Germline assignment: CDR1 SGHVS and CDR2 FNYEAQ. Trimming took 2 bases from V and 5 from J; bases not matched to a gene: 6. The CDR3 sequence is 15 residues long. The CDR3 coding sequence is TGTGCCAGCAGCTTACTAGCGGGGTCTGGGGAGACCCAGTACTTC. Amino acid sequence: CASSLLAGSGETQYF. Based on the CDR3 plus reference TRBV7-6 and TRBJ2-5, the full variable domain is GAGVSQSPRYKVTKRGQDVALRCDPISGHVSLYWYRQALGQGPEFLTYFNYEAQQDKSGLPNDRFSAERPEGSISTLTIQRTEQRDSAMYRCASSLLAGSGETQYFGPGTRLLVL.

The chain combines TRBV6-6 with TRBJ1-2; no clear D gene. V lost 7 bases and J 8 bases, leaving 20 bases between the germline ends. CDR1 is MNHNY and CDR2 is SVGAGI in the germline V gene (reference sequence). The CDR3 is 14 residues long. The CDR3: CASTDRDSAGGYTF. The CDR3 region has the DNA TGTGCCAGCACCGATCGGGATTCCGCGGGGGGCTACACCTTC.

The chain is built from TRBV6-5 and TRBJ1-5; 7 bases fit TRBD1. This CDR3 has 14 residues. Germline V gives CDR1 MNHEY, CDR2 SVGAGI. The V and J ends lost 6 bases and 3 bases, in that order; junction bases with no gene match: 5. For the CDR3, the DNA is TGTGCCAGCAGACACACAGGGGACAATCAGCCCCAGCATTTT. This sequence encodes CASRHTGDNQPQHF.

This chain uses TRBV18 with TRBJ2-2; D not resolved. Germline assignment: CDR1 KGHSH and CDR2 LQKENI. Trimming shortened V by 0 bases and J by 4 bases, and 6 bases separated the two germline ends. This CDR3 spans 14 amino acids. Here the CDR3 reads CASSPPRPTGELFF. The CDR3 bases are TGTGCCAGCTCACCACCCAGGCCCACCGGGGAGCTGTTTTTT.

This clone was observed a few times. This chain links TRBV15 with TRBJ1-6, with D possibly TRBD1 on 5 matching bases. Trimming cost V 0 bases and J 8 bases, with 11 bases left between them. CDR3 length equals 15 residues. Germline V gene sequence: CDR1 LNHNV, CDR2 YYDKDF (reference sequence). DNA for the CDR3: TGTGCCACCAGCAGAGATGGTCCGGGGGATTCACCCCTCCACTTT. This gives the protein CATSRDGPGDSPLHF.

A few counts support this clone. The genes are TRBV6-2 or TRBV6-3 and TRBJ1-5; D perhaps matches TRBD1 (5 bases). Deletions cut 4 bases from V and 8 bases from J, with 15 bases between. Germline CDR1 reads MNHEY; CDR2 reads SVGEGT. The CDR3 is 14 amino acids. The CDR3 loop reads CASSSFSEGEPQHF. CDR3 in DNA: TGTGCCAGCAGTTCTTTTTCTGAAGGGGAGCCCCAGCATTTT.

This clone has just a few counts. V gene TRBV30 combines with J gene TRBJ2-5; the match to TRBD2 covers 8 bases. The CDR3 is 11 amino acids. Germline-derived CDR1 and CDR2 are GTSNPN and SVGIG (reference sequence). Unmatched junction bases numbered 2, after V lost 7 bases and J lost 4 bases. CDR3 nucleotides: TGTGCCTTTAGCGGGATAGAGACCCAGTACTTC. Its translation: CAFSGIETQYF.

The J gene is TRBJ2-5, the V gene TRBV21-1; the D segment call TRBD1 is taken from the table without a DNA check. TRBV21-1 is recorded as a pseudogene. The CDR3 consists of 16 residues. The DNA of the CDR3 is TGTGCCAGCAGCATAGAGTACGTTGGCAGGGTGGAGACCCAGTACTTC. Its protein is CASSIEYVGRVETQYF.

The chain recombines TRBV18 with TRBJ1-5; 9 positions match TRBD1. Germline CDR1 KGHSH, CDR2 LQKENI. V shed 3 bases, J shed 6 bases, and the junction held 6 bases outside the gene matches. The CDR3 runs to 15 residues. Written as DNA, the CDR3 is TGTGCCAGCTCACCTGGGACAGGGAAAAGTCAGCCCCAGCATTTT. Residues: CASSPGTGKSQPQHF.

The chain has TRBV5-1 and TRBJ2-1, with 11 bases that match TRBD2. In germline, CDR1 is SGHRS, CDR2 YFSETQ. The V and J ends lost 3 bases and 7 bases, in that order; junction bases with no gene match: 3. The CDR3 contains 14 residues. The CDR3 sequence: CASSYSGRDNEQFF. CDR3 DNA sequence: TGCGCCAGCAGCTATAGCGGGAGGGATAATGAGCAGTTCTTC.

CDR3 amino acids: CASSKGGGEMSLGYTF. The CDR3 DNA sequence: TGTGCCAGCAGCAAGGGCGGGGGGGAGATGTCTTTGGGCTACACCTTC. This chain connects TRBV7-2 to TRBJ1-2; possible D gene TRBD1, 5 bases. V lost 5 bases and J lost 8, with 24 bases in between. The CDR3 is 16 residues long. The germline gives CDR1 SGHTA, CDR2 FQGNSA. The full variable domain, completed using reference TRBV7-2 and TRBJ1-2, is GAGVSQSPSNKVTEKGKDVELRCDPISGHTALYWYRQSLGQGLEFLIYFQGNSAPDKSGLPSDRFSAERTGGSVSTLTIQRTQQEDSAVYLCASSKGGGEMSLGYTFGSGTRLTVV.